This T cell receptor beta chain appears in the sequencing data of a study of cytomegalovirus exposure and HLA in healthy donors. Overall study findings and caveats: A few CMV-associated chains proved CMV antigen-specific in vitro. It was reportedly the case that the classifier diagnosed cytomegalovirus status with high specificity and sensitivity. The study listed under 200 cytomegalovirus-associated TCR beta chains.

The CDR3 runs 19 residues. J lost 3 bases, V lost 3 bases, and 8 bases had no gene match. Germline V gene data show CDR1 as LGHNA and CDR2 as YNFKEQ. Clones were read by immunoSEQ multiplex PCR, and TCRdb kept only the in-frame ones, dropping some. The sample includes about 220,000 clones, over 80% of them seen just once. In the case of this clone: Antigen specificity is unknown.

The TCR comes from a woman aged 30 to 39 in good health and CMV-seropositive. Source material: PBMCs. This sequence joins TRBV4-2 and TRBJ2-2; 15 nucleotides align to TRBD2. This CDR3 is CASSQKRTSGRGDTGELFF. DNA of the CDR3: TGTGCCAGCAGCCAGAAACGGACTAGCGGGAGGGGGGACACCGGGGAGCTGTTTTTT.